This T cell receptor (beta chain) stems from a study of shared clonotypes between healthy human individuals. The data were produced by immunoSEQ multiplex PCR, yet TCRdb's version contains in-frame clones alone and is incomplete. The sample yields hundreds of thousands of clones, around 77% seen once. All the donors were Caucasian adults who lived in Nashville, Tennessee. This CDR3 region has 17 residues. V gave up 1 base and J gave up 7 bases; unmatched junction bases: 9. CDR1 is SGHTA and CDR2 is FQGTGA in the germline V gene. This TCR derives from a woman aged 35 to 49 in good health. Some clones in this sample may be carry-over from other donors' samples. Sequencing input: PBMCs. The V call is TRBV7-3, the J call TRBJ2-2, with 10 bases fitting TRBD2. CDR3 bases: TGTGCCAGCAGCTTAAACCCGTCTAGCGGGAGCGTCGGGGAGCTGTTTTTT. Protein sequence: CASSLNPSSGSVGELFF.